This T cell receptor beta chain was found in a study of cytomegalovirus exposure and HLA in healthy donors. The study's findings and limits: The likely origin of a cluster of highly shared sequence variants was a sequencing artifact.

As concerns this clone: What it binds is not known.

Regarding donors, all were healthy bone marrow donors. Germline CDR1 and CDR2: LNHDA and SQIVND (reference sequence). The CDR3 has 14 amino acids. The V gene lost 3 bases and the J gene lost 0 bases, with 6 bases spanning the gap. The PCR used 60 Vbeta and 13 Jbeta primers. Per the original data handling: Later, 65 million to 85 million unique TCR beta chains were counted in an analysis, and some 10 million of them were shared. Assay used: immunoSEQ multiplex PCR; TCRdb lists only in-frame clones, some missing. V and J calls and clone size are those listed in that table; D and trimming were worked out from the DNA. Across 140,000 to 150,000 clones, the top ten clones capture 0.8% to 1% of the sample.

This receptor was identified in a male donor in good health and CMV-seronegative. Sequencing input: PBMCs. The chain carries TRBV19 and TRBJ1-3; D is ambiguous. CDR3 loop: CASSMPISGNTIYF. CDR3 DNA: TGTGCCAGTAGTATGCCTATCTCTGGAAACACCATATATTTT.